What follows describes a single T cell receptor (beta chain). The record originates from a study of blood T cell repertoires in COVID-19. The J segment lost 9 bases and the V segment lost 4 bases, leaving 15 bases of the junction unmatched. The CDR3 spans 16 residues. Looked up from germline, CDR1 is SGHNT and CDR2 is YYREEE (reference sequence). Clones were sequenced by immunoSEQ multiplex PCR, and TCRdb holds only the in-frame ones, with some missing. The data show fewer than 95,000 clones, 75% to 90% seen once. Material: peripheral blood. The chain links TRBV5-4 to TRBJ2-7, with TRBD2 identical over 11 bases. The sequence came from a male donor with acute or convalescent COVID-19. The CDR3: CASSPTSGGRLGGQYF. The CDR3 DNA is TGTGCCAGCAGCCCTACTAGCGGGGGCCGTCTAGGGGGGCAGTACTTC.